Here is one T cell receptor beta chain with its context. Clones were read by immunoSEQ multiplex PCR, and TCRdb kept only the in-frame ones, dropping some. Of approximately 55,000 clones listed, about 82% are singletons. This entry belongs to a study of PD-L1 blockade in urothelial cancer. The CDR3 contains 15 residues. Germline V gives CDR1 SGDLS, CDR2 YYNGEE. The V and J ends lost 4 bases and 2 bases, in that order; junction bases with no gene match: 7. Time point defined: pretreatment peripheral blood. The sequence derives from a man aged 55 to 70 with urothelial cancer. The V and J genes are TRBV9 and TRBJ2-5, with TRBD2 matching over 8 bases. This specimen consisted of PBMCs, obtained around atezolizumab (anti-PD-L1) treatment. The CDR3 sequence is CASSHRGGQQETQYF. In DNA form, the CDR3 reads TGTGCCAGCAGCCACCGGGGGGGGCAACAAGAGACCCAGTACTTC. Full variable domain (outside the CDR3, taken from reference TRBV9 and TRBJ2-5): DSGVTQTPKHLITATGQRVTLRCSPRSGDLSVYWYQQSLDQGLQFLIQYYNGEERAKGNILERFSAQQFPDLHSELNLSSLELGDSALYFCASSHRGGQQETQYFGPGTRLLVL.